These 4 T cell receptor beta chains share one sample of origin, sequenced in a study of shared clonotypes between healthy human individuals. Generated by immunoSEQ multiplex PCR, the TCRdb table keeps only in-frame clones and is missing some. The sample comprises about 960,000 clones, roughly 72% of which are singletons, and nearly 1.5% rests with the top ten. Specimen: memory CD4+ T cells sorted from blood. As for subset: CD45RA-negative fraction. The receptors here all came from a man younger than 35 in good health.

The chain links TRBV30 to TRBJ2-1; D is undetermined. Germline lookup yields CDR1 GTSNPN and CDR2 SVGIG (reference sequence). V was trimmed by 4 bases and J by 9 bases, leaving 16 bases between them. The CDR3 contains 13 residues. This CDR3 is CAWKPTPRAEQFF. CDR3 nucleotides: TGTGCCTGGAAACCTACCCCAAGGGCTGAGCAGTTCTTC.

This clone occurred once. The chain couples TRBV29-1 to TRBJ2-3; 9 nucleotides line up with TRBD2. V gave up 2 bases and J gave up 1 base; unmatched junction bases: 10. Germline lookup yields CDR1 SQVTM and CDR2 ANQGSEA. The CDR3 runs 17 residues. CDR3 in amino acids: CSVESISGSYGTDTQYF. The CDR3 nucleotides are TGCAGCGTTGAATCGATTAGCGGGAGTTACGGCACAGATACGCAGTATTTT.

As concerns this clone: The same CDR3 can be traced to other DNA sequences in this sample. The V gene is TRBV18, the J gene TRBJ2-7, with D perhaps matching TRBD1 (5 bases). Per germline, CDR1 KGHSH and CDR2 LQKENI. The CDR3 totals 14 residues. V gave up 6 bases and J gave up 0 bases, with 12 bases separating them. The CDR3 is CASSPDRSSYEQYF. In nucleotides, the CDR3 is TGTGCCAGCTCTCCCGACAGAAGCTCCTACGAGCAGTACTTC.

The chain carries TRBV2 and TRBJ1-4; the match to TRBD1 covers 8 bases. Germline V gives CDR1 SNHLY, CDR2 FYNNEI. This CDR3 has 15 amino acids. The ends lost 5 bases at V and 2 bases at J; junction bases unmatched: 4. CDR3 loop: CASSPTGDTNEKLFF. The CDR3 nucleotides are TGTGCCAGCAGTCCGACAGGGGACACTAATGAAAAACTGTTTTTT.